This entry lists 2 T cell receptor beta chains sequenced from one sample in a study of blood T cells in healthy people across ages. Using a J-beta primer mix together with a sample-barcoded 5' primer, a second PCR was run for 7 to 11 cycles. A single record per CDR3 protein comes from TCRdb applying MiXCR to the 5' RACE reads. This table holds about 1,600,000 distinct CDR3 sequences, roughly 40% found once. The sequenced material came from blood. Receptor source: a woman under 30 in good health.

V usage is TRBV12-3 or TRBV12-4 and J usage is TRBJ2-5; 11 bases match TRBD2. The CDR3 spans 14 residues. V was pared by 7 bases and J by 3 bases, with 4 bases of the junction left unmatched. The CDR3 DNA reads TGTGCCAGCAAAATAGCGGGGGGGAAAGAGACCCAGTACTTC. Protein: CASKIAGGKETQYF.

This clonotype has only a few counts. This sequence joins TRBV6-5 and TRBJ2-7; TRBD1 aligns across 9 bases. The CDR3 totals 16 residues. Germline CDR1 is MNHEY and CDR2 is SVGAGI. The V segment lost 4 bases and the J segment 1 base; nucleotides outside the gene matches: 8. CDR3 in amino acids: CASSSSTGGRSYEQYF. As DNA, the CDR3 is TGTGCCAGCAGTTCTTCCACAGGGGGCCGGTCCTACGAGCAGTACTTC.